The T cell receptor (beta chain) under discussion was sequenced for a study of T cells in Graves' hyperthyroidism and ophthalmopathy. Study observations and caveats: Using 13 V-J features, a model discriminated ophthalmopathy from stable hyperthyroidism. Within blood appeared most thyroid clonotypes that had expanded above 0.001.

RNA transcripts provided the source from which TCR beta CDR3 regions were amplified. During a first-round RT-PCR of the TCR CDR3, the HTBI primer set was used. TCRdb re-derived calls from the multiplex PCR reads in MiXCR, one entry per CDR3 protein. Seen here are around 260,000 distinct CDR3 sequences, less than 30% observed once, and the top ten hold around 28%. This clonotype was found many times. Its antigen remains unidentified. Patients showing uncontrolled infection, other autoimmune disease, pregnancy or lactation were ineligible. Extraction of PBMCs used approximately 10 ml of fresh peripheral blood. V trimming: 1 base; J trimming: 5 bases; junction bases outside the gene matches: 5. Per germline, CDR1 MDHEN and CDR2 SYDVKM. The CDR3 sequence is 16 residues long.

The receptor was isolated from a man aged 40-50 years with Graves' hyperthyroidism that later progressed to Graves' ophthalmopathy. This chain joins TRBV28 and TRBJ2-7; TRBD2 matches at 13 bases. The sample taken for sequencing was blood. The CDR3, as DNA: TGTGCCAGCAGTTTATCGGGACTAGCGGGAAGCGACGAGCAGTACTTC. Residues: CASSLSGLAGSDEQYF.